The source of this T cell receptor (beta chain) is a study of blood T cell repertoires in COVID-19 (dated by TCRdb to 2018 to 2020). Background on the whole study: The collaborator samples originated in the United States, Italy and Spain and spanned the acute and convalescent phases of COVID-19. Samples were obtained from the ongoing ImmuneRACE study (first 160 participants) and from 1,000 to 1,500 subjects provided by 6 global collaborators. Nearly every sample came with metadata listing a de-identified subject ID, COVID-19 status, age in years and sex. The repertoires were released in a freely available public database intended as a resource for research on the immune response to SARS-CoV-2. The dataset comprised deeply sampled blood TCRbeta repertoires from subjects exposed to, actively infected with, or recovered from COVID-19. The prospective study material was composed of cDNA or gDNA derived from T cells, B-cell-depleted T cells, or PBMCs. Where available, HLA class I and class II types were taken from metadata supplied by the sample provider and were not determined by assay-based typing.

TCRbeta CDR3 regions were amplified from genomic DNA by means of the immunoSEQ Assay, a bias-controlled multiplex PCR. The study's own analysis went as follows. Within the assay, amplification of reference gene primers was used to estimate how many nucleated cells each sample contained. Sequence reads were collapsed and filtered to measure the absolute abundance of every unique TCRbeta CDR3 rearrangement. For each sample, productive Simpson clonality was calculated as the square root of Simpson's diversity index across productive rearrangements. TCRdb's version of the immuneACCESS table is confined to in-frame rearrangements and falls short of the full clone set. An unresolved V gene accounts for under half of the shortfall where checked; the remainder is of unknown origin. V, J and clone size reflect that table, while D and trimming were determined from the DNA. The sample table contains a few hundred thousand clones; only one count was recorded for roughly 90% of them. Roughly 1% of the sample is held by the ten biggest clonotypes.

Concerning this clone: This receptor's antigen is unknown. It has no much larger one-base neighbor in the sample; base qualities were not kept.

The paper's findings and limits, for the study overall: The amount of clinical and demographic metadata varied by source and participant and was provided uncurated.

Trimming costs V 3 bases and J 5 bases, and their ends lie 11 bases apart. Looking up the germline V gene yields CDR1 KGHSH and CDR2 LQKENI. Inclusive of the bounding cysteine and phenylalanine, the CDR3 is 14 residues long. Solely the CDR3 DNA is kept, with 42 bases framed from the first base. Participants in the prospective study were aged roughly 18 to 95 years, lived in 24 United States geographic areas, and enrolled through a virtual design. In the prospective study, cohorts were assigned on the basis of participant-reported clinical history obtained from a screening survey and a study questionnaire. For ImmuneRACE Cohort 3, a participant was defined as recovered based on two consecutive negative NP/OP PCR tests, clearance by a healthcare professional, or resolution of symptoms. Mobile phlebotomists in the prospective study collected whole blood, serum and a nasopharyngeal or oropharyngeal swab from every participant. Additional blood draws and questionnaires over an approximately 2-month period could optionally be provided by prospective study participants. Blood samples from the prospective study were shipped frozen or at room temperature prior to DNA extraction.

Sequenced input: PBMCs or T cells enriched from blood (not recorded which). The source is a woman aged 25 to 45 who had recovered from COVID-19. The chain was built from TRBV18 and TRBJ1-5; TRBD1 is perhaps the D gene, given 6 matching bases. The bases are TGTGCCAGCTCACCGGGGACACCTCATCAGCCCCAGCATTTT. Its protein is CASSPGTPHQPQHF.